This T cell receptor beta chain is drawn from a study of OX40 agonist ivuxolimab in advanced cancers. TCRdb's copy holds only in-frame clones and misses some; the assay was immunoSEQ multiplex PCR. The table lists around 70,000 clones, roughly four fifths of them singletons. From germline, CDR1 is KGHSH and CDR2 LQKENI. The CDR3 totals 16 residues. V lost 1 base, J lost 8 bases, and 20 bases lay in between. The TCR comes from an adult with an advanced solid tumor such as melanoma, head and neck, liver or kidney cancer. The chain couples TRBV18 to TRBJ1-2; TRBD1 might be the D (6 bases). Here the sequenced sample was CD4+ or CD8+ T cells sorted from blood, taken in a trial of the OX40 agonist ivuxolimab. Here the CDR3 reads CASSPRSGTPEAGYTF. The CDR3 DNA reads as TGTGCCAGCTCACCACGGTCCGGGACACCTGAAGCGGGCTACACCTTC.